Each of the 2 T cell receptor beta chains below was sequenced from the same sample in a study of cytomegalovirus exposure and HLA in healthy donors. The PCR was carried out with 60 Vbeta primers and 13 Jbeta primers. TCRdb's table, derived via immunoSEQ multiplex PCR, lists solely in-frame clones and lacks some. The sample contains 97,000 or so clones, 50% to 70% of which appear only once. Input material: PBMCs. The receptors come from a human donor in good health.

This chain links TRBV20-1 with TRBJ2-5, with D possibly being TRBD1 (6 bases). Trimming removed 5 bases at V and 4 bases at J, with 8 bases between. Germline values: CDR1 DFQATT, CDR2 SNEGSKA (reference sequence). This CDR3 spans 11 amino acids. This CDR3 is CSAEDRETQYF. The CDR3 DNA is TGCAGTGCTGAGGACAGAGAGACCCAGTACTTC.

V usage is TRBV4-1 and J usage is TRBJ2-7; TRBD2 might be the D (5 bases). V gave up 4 bases and J gave up 1 base, with 14 bases separating them. The CDR3 is 15 amino acids. Germline values: CDR1 MGHRA, CDR2 YSYEKL. The CDR3, as DNA: TGCGCCAGCAGCCCGTCTTCCAGCGGTTCCTACGAGCAGTACTTC. It yields the protein CASSPSSSGSYEQYF.